This TCR beta chain was documented in a study of T cells in Graves' hyperthyroidism and ophthalmopathy. Germline loops: CDR1 SGHRS, CDR2 YFSETQ. CDR3 length: 12 residues. Trimming pared 4 bases from V and 6 bases from J, leaving 11 bases between. It was RNA transcripts that yielded the amplified TCR beta CDR3 regions. The primer set for the first-round RT-PCR of the TCR CDR3 was HTBI. TCRdb re-called the multiplex PCR reads with MiXCR, one entry per CDR3 protein. The table includes about 37,000 distinct CDR3 sequences, about 47% detected once. Sequencing was carried out using blood. The sequence came from a man aged 35 to 55 with Graves' ophthalmopathy. The chain joins TRBV5-1 to TRBJ2-7; D is unresolved. The CDR3 bases are TGCGCCAGCAGCATACAGCCTTCCGAGCAGTACTTC. Its protein product is CASSIQPSEQYF.